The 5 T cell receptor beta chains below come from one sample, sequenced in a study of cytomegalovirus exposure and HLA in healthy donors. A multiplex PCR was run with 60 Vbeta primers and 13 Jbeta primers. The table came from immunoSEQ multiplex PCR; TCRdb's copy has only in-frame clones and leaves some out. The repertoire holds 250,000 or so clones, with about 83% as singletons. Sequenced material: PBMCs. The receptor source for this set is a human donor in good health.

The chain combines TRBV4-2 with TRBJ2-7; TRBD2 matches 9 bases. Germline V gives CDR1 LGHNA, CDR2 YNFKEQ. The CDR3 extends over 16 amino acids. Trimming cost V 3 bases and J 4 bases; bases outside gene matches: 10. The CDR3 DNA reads TGTGCCAGCAGCCAGGGTCTCGCGGGGGGGTGGTACGAGCAGTACTTC. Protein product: CASSQGLAGGWYEQYF.

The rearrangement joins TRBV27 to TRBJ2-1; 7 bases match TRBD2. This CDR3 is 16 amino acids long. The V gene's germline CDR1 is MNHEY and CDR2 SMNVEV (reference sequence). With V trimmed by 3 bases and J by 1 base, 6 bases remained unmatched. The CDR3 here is CASSFLSGISYNEQFF. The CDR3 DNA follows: TGTGCCAGCAGTTTTTTAAGCGGGATTTCCTACAATGAGCAGTTCTTC.

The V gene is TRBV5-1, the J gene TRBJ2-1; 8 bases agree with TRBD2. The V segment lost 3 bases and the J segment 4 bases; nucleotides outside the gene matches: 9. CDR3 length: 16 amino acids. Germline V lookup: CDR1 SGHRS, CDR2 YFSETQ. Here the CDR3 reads CASSYLAGLDYNEQFF. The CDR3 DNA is TGCGCCAGCAGCTACTTAGCGGGACTCGATTACAATGAGCAGTTCTTC.

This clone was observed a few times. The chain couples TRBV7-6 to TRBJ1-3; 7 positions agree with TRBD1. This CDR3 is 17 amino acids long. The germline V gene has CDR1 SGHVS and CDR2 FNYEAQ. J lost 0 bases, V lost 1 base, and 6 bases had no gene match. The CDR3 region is CASSLEVRGTSGNTIYF. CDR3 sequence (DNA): TGTGCCAGCAGCTTAGAGGTCAGGGGGACCTCTGGAAACACCATATATTTT.

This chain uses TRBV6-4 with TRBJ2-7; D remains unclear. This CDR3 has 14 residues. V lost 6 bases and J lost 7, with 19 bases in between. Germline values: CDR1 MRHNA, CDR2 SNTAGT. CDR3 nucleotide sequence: TGTGCCAGCAGAGAGGCGCGGCCGCTATTTGAGCAGTACTTC. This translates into CASREARPLFEQYF.